This T cell receptor beta chain is from a study of T cell changes during pregnancy in multiple sclerosis. The CDR3 is made up of 15 amino acids. Germline CDR1 LNHNV, CDR2 YYDKDF (reference sequence). The V and J ends lost 4 bases and 5 bases, in that order; junction bases with no gene match: 9. Clones were read by immunoSEQ multiplex PCR, and TCRdb kept only the in-frame ones, dropping some. The data show around 32,000 clones, roughly 89% seen once. The specimen comprised CD8+ T cells from peripheral blood mononuclear cells, sampled before pregnancy. This receptor was identified in a female donor with multiple sclerosis, enrolled in a pregnancy study. The gene calls are TRBV15 and TRBJ2-5; 8 bases fit TRBD2. The CDR3 loop reads CATSIGRGGRETQYF. The CDR3 DNA follows: TGTGCCACCAGCATTGGCCGGGGGGGCCGGGAGACCCAGTACTTC. The variable domain in full, completed from reference TRBV15 and TRBJ2-5, reads DAMVIQNPRYQVTQFGKPVTLSCSQTLNHNVMYWYQQKSSQAPKLLFHYYDKDFNNEADTPDNFQSRRPNTSFCFLDIRSPGLGDTAMYLCATSIGRGGRETQYFGPGTRLLVL.